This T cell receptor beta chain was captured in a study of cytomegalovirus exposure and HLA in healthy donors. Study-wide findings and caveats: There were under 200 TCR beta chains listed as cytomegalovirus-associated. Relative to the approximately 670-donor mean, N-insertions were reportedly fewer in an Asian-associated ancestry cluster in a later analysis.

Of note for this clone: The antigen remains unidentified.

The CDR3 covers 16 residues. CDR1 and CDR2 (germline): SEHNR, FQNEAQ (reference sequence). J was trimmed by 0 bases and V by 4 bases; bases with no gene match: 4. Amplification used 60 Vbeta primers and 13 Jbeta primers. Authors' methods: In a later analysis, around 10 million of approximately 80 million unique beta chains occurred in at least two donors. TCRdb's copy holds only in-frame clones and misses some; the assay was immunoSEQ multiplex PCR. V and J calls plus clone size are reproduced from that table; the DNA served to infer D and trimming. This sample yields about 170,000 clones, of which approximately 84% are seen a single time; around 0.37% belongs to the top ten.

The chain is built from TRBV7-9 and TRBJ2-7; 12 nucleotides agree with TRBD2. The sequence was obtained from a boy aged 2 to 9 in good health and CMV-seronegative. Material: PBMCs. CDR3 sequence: CASSYGTSGPSYEQYF. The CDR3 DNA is TGTGCCAGCAGCTACGGGACTAGCGGGCCCTCCTACGAGCAGTACTTC.